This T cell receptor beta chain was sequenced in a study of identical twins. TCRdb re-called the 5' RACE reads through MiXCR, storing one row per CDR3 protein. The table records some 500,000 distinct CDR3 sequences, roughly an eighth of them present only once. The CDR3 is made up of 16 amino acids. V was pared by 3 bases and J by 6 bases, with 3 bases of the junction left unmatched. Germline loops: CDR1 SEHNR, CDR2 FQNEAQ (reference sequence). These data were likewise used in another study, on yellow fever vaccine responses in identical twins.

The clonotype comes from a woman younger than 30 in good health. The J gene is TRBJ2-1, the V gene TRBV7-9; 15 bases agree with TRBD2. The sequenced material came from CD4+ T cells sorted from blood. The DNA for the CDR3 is TGTGCCAGCAGCTTGGGACTAGCGGGAGGAGGCAATGAGCAGTTCTTC. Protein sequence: CASSLGLAGGGNEQFF.